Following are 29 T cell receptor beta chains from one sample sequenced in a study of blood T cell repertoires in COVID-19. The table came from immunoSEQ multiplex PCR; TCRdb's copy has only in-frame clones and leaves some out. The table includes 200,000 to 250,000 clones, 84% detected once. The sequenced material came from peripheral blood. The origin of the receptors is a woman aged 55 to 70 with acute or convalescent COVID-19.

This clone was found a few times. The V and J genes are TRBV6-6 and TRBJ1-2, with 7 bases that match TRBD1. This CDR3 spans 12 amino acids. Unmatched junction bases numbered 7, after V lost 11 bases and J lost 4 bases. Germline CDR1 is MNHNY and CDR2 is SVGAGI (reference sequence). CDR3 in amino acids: CAGSGTAYGYTF. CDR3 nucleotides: TGTGCCGGGTCCGGGACAGCCTATGGCTACACCTTC.

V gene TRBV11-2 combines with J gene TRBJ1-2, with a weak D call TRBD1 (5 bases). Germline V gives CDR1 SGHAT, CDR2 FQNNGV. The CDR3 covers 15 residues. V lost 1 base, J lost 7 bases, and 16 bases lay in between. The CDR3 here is CASSLADKRRGGYTF. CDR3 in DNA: TGTGCCAGCAGCTTAGCCGACAAGCGAAGGGGTGGCTACACCTTC. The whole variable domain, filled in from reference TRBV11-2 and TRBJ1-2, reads EAGVAQSPRYKIIEKRQSVAFWCNPISGHATLYWYQQILGQGPKLLIQFQNNGVVDDSQLPKDRFSAERLKGVDSTLKIQPAKLEDSAVYLCASSLADKRRGGYTFGSGTRLTVV.

CDR3 in DNA: TGTGCCAGTAGTACCCGAGGACAGGGGCATGGCTACACCTTC. This sequence encodes CASSTRGQGHGYTF. The chain carries TRBV19 and TRBJ1-2, with 9 bases lining up with TRBD1. Germline V gene data show CDR1 as LNHDA and CDR2 as SQIVND (reference sequence). Trimming removed 4 bases from V and 6 bases from J; junction bases left unmatched: 6. The CDR3 covers 14 residues.

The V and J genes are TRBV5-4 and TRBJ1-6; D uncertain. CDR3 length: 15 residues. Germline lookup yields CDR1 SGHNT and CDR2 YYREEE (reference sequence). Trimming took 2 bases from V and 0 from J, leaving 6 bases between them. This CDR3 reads CASSFDSSYNSPLHF. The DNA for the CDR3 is TGTGCCAGCAGCTTTGATAGCTCCTATAATTCACCCCTCCACTTT.

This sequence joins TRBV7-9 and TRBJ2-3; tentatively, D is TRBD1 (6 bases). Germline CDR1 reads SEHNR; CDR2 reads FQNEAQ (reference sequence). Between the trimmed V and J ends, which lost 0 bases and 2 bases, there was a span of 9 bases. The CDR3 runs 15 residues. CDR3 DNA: TGTGCCAGCAGCTTAGCGGGGGCCAACACAGATACGCAGTATTTT. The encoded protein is CASSLAGANTDTQYF.

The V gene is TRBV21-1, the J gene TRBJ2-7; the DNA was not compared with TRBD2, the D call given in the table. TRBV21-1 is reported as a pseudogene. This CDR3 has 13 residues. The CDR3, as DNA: TGTATTGCCAGGGCGGGGTGCGCCTACGAGCAGTACTTC. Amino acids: CIARAGCAYEQYF.

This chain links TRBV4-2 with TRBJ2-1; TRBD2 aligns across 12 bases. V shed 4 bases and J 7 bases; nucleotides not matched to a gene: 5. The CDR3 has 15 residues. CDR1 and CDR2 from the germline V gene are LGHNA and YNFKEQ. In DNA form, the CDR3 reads TGTGCCAGCAGCCGGGGGCTAGCGGGGGGGAATGAGCAGTTCTTC. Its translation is CASSRGLAGGNEQFF.

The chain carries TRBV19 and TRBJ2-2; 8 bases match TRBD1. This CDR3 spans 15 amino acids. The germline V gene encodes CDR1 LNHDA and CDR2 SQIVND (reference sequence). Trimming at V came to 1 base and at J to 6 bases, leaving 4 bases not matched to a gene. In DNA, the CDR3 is TGTGCCAGTAGTATAGGGACAGGGATCCCCGGGGAGCTGTTTTTT. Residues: CASSIGTGIPGELFF.

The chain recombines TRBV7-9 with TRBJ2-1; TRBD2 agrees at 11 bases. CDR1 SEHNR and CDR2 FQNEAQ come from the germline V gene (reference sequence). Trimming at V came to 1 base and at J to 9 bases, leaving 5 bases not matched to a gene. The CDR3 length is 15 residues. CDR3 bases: TGTGCCAGCAGCTTAGTTAGCGGGGGGGCCGCTGAGCAGTTCTTC. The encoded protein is CASSLVSGGAAEQFF.

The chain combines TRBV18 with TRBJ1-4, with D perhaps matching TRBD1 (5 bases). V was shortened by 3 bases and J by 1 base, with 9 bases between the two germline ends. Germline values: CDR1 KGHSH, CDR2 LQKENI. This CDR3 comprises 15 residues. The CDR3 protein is CASSPTGGTNEKLFF. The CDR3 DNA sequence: TGTGCCAGCTCACCGACCGGGGGAACTAATGAAAAACTGTTTTTT.

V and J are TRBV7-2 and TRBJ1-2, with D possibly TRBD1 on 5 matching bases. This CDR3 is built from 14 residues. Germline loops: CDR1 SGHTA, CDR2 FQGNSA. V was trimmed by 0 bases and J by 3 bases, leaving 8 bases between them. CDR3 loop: CASSLAGRDYGYTF. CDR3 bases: TGTGCCAGCAGCTTAGCTGGCAGGGACTATGGCTACACCTTC.

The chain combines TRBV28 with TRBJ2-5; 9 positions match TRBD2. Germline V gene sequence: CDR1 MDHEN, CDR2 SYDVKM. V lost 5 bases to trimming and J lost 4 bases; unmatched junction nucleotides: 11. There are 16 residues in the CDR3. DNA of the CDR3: TGTGCCAGCAGTATCACCGGGACTAGCCGGCCAGAGACCCAGTACTTC. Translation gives CASSITGTSRPETQYF.

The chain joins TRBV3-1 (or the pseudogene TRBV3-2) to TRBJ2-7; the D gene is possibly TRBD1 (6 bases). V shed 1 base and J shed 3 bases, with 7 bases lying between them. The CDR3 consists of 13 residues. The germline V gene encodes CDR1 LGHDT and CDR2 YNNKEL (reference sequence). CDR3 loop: CASSQGTVYEQYF. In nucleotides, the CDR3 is TGTGCCAGCAGCCAAGGGACAGTCTACGAGCAGTACTTC.

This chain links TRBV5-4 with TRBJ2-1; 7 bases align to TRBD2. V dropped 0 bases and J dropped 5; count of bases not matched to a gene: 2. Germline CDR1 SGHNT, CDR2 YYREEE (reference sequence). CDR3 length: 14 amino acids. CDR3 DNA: TGTGCCAGCAGCTTGGGCGGGACTAACAATGAGCAGTTCTTC. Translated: CASSLGGTNNEQFF.

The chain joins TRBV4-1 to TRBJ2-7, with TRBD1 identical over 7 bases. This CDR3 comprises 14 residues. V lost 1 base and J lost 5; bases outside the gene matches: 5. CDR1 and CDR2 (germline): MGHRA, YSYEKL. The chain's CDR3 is CASSQGTGFNEQYF. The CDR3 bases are TGCGCCAGCAGCCAAGGGACAGGTTTTAACGAGCAGTACTTC.

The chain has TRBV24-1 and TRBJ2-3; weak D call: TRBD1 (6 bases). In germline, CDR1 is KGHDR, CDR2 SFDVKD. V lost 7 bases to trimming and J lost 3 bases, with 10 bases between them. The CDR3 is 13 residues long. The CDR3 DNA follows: TGTGCCACCAGCTCAGGGGTAACAGATACGCAGTATTTT. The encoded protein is CATSSGVTDTQYF.

The CDR3 region has the DNA TGCGCCAGCAGTCTCGAAGTGACAGGGGCAGGCTTCTATGGCTACACCTTC. The encoded protein is CASSLEVTGAGFYGYTF. The chain employs TRBV4-1 and TRBJ1-2, with 8 bases matching TRBD1. CDR1 is MGHRA, CDR2 YSYEKL, per germline. With V trimmed by 6 bases and J by 4 bases, 16 bases remained unmatched. CDR3 length: 17 residues.

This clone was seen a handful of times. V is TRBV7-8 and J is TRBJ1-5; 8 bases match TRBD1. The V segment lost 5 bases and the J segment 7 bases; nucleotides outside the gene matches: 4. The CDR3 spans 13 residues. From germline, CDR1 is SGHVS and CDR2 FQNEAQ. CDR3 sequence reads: CASSRTGRQPQHF. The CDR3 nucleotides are TGTGCCAGCAGCCGGACAGGGAGGCAGCCCCAGCATTTT. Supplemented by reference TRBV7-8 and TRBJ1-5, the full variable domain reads GAGVSQSPRYKVAKRGQDVALRCDPISGHVSLFWYQQALGQGPEFLTYFQNEAQLDKSGLPSDRFFAERPEGSVSTLKIQRTQQEDSAVYLCASSRTGRQPQHFGDGTRLSIL.

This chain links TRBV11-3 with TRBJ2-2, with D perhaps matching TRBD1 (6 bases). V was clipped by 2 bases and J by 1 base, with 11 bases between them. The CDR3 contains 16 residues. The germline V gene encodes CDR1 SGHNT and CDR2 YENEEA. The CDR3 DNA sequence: TGTGCCAGCAGCTTAAGTCAGGGGAGGAACACCGGGGAGCTGTTTTTT. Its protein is CASSLSQGRNTGELFF.

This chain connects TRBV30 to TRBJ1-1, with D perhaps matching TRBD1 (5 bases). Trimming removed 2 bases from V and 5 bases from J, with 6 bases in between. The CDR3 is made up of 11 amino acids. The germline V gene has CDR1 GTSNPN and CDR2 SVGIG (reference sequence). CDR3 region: CAWSPGTEAFF. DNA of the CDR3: TGTGCCTGGAGTCCAGGGACTGAAGCTTTCTTT.

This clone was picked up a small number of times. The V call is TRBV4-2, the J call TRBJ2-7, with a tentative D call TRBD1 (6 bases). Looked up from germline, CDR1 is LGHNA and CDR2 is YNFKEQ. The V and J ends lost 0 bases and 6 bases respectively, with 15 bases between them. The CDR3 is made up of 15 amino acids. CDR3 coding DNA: TGTGCCAGCAGCCAAGAAGAGACAGGTTCCGCCGAGCAGTACTTC. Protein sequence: CASSQEETGSAEQYF.

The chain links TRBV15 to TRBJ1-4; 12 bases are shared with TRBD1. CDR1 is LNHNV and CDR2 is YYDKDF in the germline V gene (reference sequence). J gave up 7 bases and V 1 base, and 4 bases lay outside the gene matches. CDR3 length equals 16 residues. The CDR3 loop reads CATSRGGTGGREKLFF. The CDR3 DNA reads TGTGCCACCAGCAGAGGTGGGACAGGGGGCCGTGAAAAACTGTTTTTT.

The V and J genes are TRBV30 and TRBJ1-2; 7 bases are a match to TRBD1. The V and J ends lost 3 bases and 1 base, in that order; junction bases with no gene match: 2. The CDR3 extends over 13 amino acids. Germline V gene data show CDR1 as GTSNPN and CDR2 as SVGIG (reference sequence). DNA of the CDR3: TGTGCCTGGAGCAGGGACAGTAACTATGGCTACACCTTC. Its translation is CAWSRDSNYGYTF.

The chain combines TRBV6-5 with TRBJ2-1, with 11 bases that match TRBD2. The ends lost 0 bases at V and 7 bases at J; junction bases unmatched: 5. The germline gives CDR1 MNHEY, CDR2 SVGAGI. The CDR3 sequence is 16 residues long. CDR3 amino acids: CASSYSRLAGGNEQFF. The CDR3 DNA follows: TGTGCCAGCAGTTACTCGCGGCTAGCGGGGGGTAATGAGCAGTTCTTC.

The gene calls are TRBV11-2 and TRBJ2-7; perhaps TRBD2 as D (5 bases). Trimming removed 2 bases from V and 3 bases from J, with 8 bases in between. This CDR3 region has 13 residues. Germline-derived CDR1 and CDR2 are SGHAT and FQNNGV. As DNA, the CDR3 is TGTGCCAGCAGCTTAATGAGGGTCTACGAGCAGTACTTC. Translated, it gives CASSLMRVYEQYF. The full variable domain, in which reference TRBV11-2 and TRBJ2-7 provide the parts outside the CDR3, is EAGVAQSPRYKIIEKRQSVAFWCNPISGHATLYWYQQILGQGPKLLIQFQNNGVVDDSQLPKDRFSAERLKGVDSTLKIQPAKLEDSAVYLCASSLMRVYEQYFGPGTRLTVT.

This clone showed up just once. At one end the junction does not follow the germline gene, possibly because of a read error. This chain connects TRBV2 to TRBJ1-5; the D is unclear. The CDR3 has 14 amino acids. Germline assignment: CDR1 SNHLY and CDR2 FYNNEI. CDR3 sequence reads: CASTEGRSNQPQHF. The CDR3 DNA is TGTGCCAGCACTGAAGGGAGAAGCAATCAGCCCCAGCATTTT.

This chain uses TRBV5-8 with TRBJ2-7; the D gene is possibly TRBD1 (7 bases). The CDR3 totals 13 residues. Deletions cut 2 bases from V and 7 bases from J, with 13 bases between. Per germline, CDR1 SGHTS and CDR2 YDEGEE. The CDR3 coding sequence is TGTGCCAGCAGCTTACTCCAGGGGGGAGAGCAGTACTTC. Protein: CASSLLQGGEQYF.

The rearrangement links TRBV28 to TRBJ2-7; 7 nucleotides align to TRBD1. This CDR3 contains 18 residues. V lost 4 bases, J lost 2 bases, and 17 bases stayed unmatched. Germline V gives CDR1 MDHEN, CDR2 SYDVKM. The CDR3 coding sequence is TGTGCCAGCAGTTCAAGGAGAACAGGGGCTACACGGGCCTACGAGCAGTACTTC. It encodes CASSSRRTGATRAYEQYF.

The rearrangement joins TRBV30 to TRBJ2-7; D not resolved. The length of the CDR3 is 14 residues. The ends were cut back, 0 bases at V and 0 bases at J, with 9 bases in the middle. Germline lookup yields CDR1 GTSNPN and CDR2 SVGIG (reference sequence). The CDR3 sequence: CAWSVTITSYEQYF. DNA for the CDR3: TGTGCCTGGAGTGTTACAATTACCTCCTACGAGCAGTACTTC.